The sequence of this T cell receptor beta chain was determined in a study of OX40 agonist ivuxolimab in advanced cancers. Across the whole study: Patients were 65% to 85% male with ages roughly 23 to 79, mean about 60.

The protocol was immunoSEQ multiplex PCR, while the TCRdb copy is restricted to in-frame clones and leaves out a portion. The sample contains roughly 29,000 clones, approximately 91% of which appear only once. Trimming at V came to 8 bases and at J to 3 bases, leaving 27 bases not matched to a gene. CDR3 length: 20 amino acids. CDR1 is KGHSH and CDR2 is LQKENI in the germline V gene. The receptor was isolated from an adult with an advanced solid tumor such as melanoma, head and neck, liver or kidney cancer. The rearrangement links TRBV18 to TRBJ1-1; TRBD1 matches 7 bases. The sample in question was CD4+ or CD8+ T cells sorted from blood, obtained in a trial of the OX40 agonist ivuxolimab. This CDR3 reads CASHHSRGNRGRRRYTEAFF. In DNA, the CDR3 is TGTGCCAGCCATCACTCGAGGGGCAACAGGGGACGCCGGCGGTACACTGAAGCTTTCTTT.